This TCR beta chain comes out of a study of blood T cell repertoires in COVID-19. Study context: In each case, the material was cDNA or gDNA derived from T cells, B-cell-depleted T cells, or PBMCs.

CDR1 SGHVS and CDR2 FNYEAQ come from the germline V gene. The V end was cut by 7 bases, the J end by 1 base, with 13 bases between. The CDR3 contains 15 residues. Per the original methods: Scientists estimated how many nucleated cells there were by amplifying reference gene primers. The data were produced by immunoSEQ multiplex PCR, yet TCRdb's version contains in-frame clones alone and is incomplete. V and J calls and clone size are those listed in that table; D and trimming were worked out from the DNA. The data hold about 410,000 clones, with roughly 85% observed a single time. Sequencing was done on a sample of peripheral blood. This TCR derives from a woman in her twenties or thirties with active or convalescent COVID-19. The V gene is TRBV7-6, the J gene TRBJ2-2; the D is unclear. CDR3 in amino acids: CASTSFPGNTGELFF. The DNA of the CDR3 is TGTGCCAGCACCTCCTTCCCCGGGAACACCGGGGAGCTGTTTTTT. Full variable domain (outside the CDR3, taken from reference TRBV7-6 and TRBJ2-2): GAGVSQSPRYKVTKRGQDVALRCDPISGHVSLYWYRQALGQGPEFLTYFNYEAQQDKSGLPNDRFSAERPEGSISTLTIQRTEQRDSAMYRCASTSFPGNTGELFFGEGSRLTVL.